This T cell receptor beta chain appears in the sequencing data of a study of CXCR3-negative and CXCR3-positive naive CD8 T cells. Points from the study as a whole: Each naive subset displayed comparably high diversity, whereas memory CD8+ cells displayed much lower diversity. The TRB CDR3s that CXCR3-positive naive cells carried were more hydrophobic than those of CXCR3-negative naive cells. In naive cells, CXCR3-negative and CXCR3-positive subsets had similar TRBV-TRBJ usage; memory cells differed.

CDR1 and CDR2 (germline): SGHRS, YFSETQ. This CDR3 has 14 residues. Details on this clonotype: As yet, its antigen is unknown.

TRB cDNA libraries were made by UMI-labeled 5' RACE. Each CDR3 protein gets one entry in TCRdb, which reprocessed the 5' RACE reads and gives no DNA. This listing includes about 110,000 distinct CDR3 sequences. The chain has TRBV5-1 and TRBJ2-7; without DNA, the TCRdb call of TRBD1 cannot be checked. What was sequenced was naive CXCR3+ CD8+ T cells from blood. Subset denoted: CD45RO-CCR7+CD27+CD95- naive CD8+ T cells expressing CXCR3 (TNR3+). The receptor was derived from a human donor in good health. Some clones in this sample may be carry-over from other donors' samples. CDR3 amino acids: CASSFGTGWYEQYF.